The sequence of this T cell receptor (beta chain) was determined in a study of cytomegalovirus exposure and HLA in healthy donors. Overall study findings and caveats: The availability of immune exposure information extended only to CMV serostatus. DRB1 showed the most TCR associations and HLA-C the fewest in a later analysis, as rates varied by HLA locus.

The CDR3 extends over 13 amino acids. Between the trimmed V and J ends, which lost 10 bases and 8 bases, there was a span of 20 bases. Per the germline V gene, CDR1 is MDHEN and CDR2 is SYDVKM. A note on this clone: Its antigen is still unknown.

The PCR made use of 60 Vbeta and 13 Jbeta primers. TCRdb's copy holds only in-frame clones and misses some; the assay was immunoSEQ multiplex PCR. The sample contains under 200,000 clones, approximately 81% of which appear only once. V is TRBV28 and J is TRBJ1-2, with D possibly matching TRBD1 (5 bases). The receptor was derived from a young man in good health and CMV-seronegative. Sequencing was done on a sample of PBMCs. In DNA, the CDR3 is TGTGCCATTCTGGACACGAGGGAGGCGGGCTACACCTTC. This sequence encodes CAILDTREAGYTF.